This T cell receptor (beta chain) emerged from a study of T cell responses to AZD1222 COVID-19 vaccine. Produced via immunoSEQ multiplex PCR; TCRdb's table is partial and in-frame only. The table shows 150,000 to 200,000 clones, with approximately 91% occurring only once. V lost 7 bases, J lost 1 base, and 17 bases lay in between. Per germline, CDR1 MDHEN and CDR2 SYDVKM. This CDR3 is 16 amino acids long. The chain links TRBV28 to TRBJ1-3, with D perhaps TRBD1 (6 bases). The TCR was taken from an adult in good health. The sequencing here drew on peripheral blood, taken on day 0 of AZD1222 vaccination. For the CDR3, the DNA is TGTGCCAGCAAAGAATGGGGGGGCACTTCTGGAAACACCATATATTTT. Translating it yields CASKEWGGTSGNTIYF.